The entry below describes one TCR beta chain. Here immunoSEQ multiplex PCR was the method, and the copy in TCRdb shows in-frame clones only, minus some. The table records roughly 160,000 clones, around 96% of them present only once. The germline V gene has CDR1 MDHEN and CDR2 SYDVKM. There are 15 residues in the CDR3. V dropped 5 bases and J dropped 1; count of bases not matched to a gene: 5. These data originate in a study of control samples from healthy donors and cancer patients. The sample taken for sequencing was blood. This receptor was identified in a young woman in good health. This chain joins TRBV28 and TRBJ1-1, with TRBD1 identical over 9 bases. The CDR3: CASSPPGQGNTEAFF. The DNA for the CDR3 is TGTGCCAGCAGTCCCCCGGGACAGGGGAACACTGAAGCTTTCTTT.